This TCR beta chain was recorded in a study of cytomegalovirus exposure and HLA in healthy donors. Across the whole study: The use of the same platform for the approximately 110 validation repertoires and the 600 to 800 first-cohort repertoires was reported by a later analysis. Findings and caveats of the study: Researchers counted approximately 160 TCR beta chains as cytomegalovirus-associated.

Points on this clone: What it recognizes is unknown.

The V gene lost 4 bases and the J gene lost 2 bases, with 12 bases spanning the gap. The CDR3 has 13 residues. Germline assignment: CDR1 SQVTM and CDR2 ANQGSEA. TCRdb keeps only in-frame clones here, not all; method: immunoSEQ multiplex PCR. Of approximately 230,000 clones in the sample, less than 90% are singletons; the top ten hold about 11%. The clonotype originates from a man younger than 30 in good health and CMV-seropositive. The chain recombines TRBV29-1 with TRBJ2-7, with D maybe TRBD2 (6 bases). The sample taken for sequencing was PBMCs. In DNA form, the CDR3 reads TGCAGCGTTGTCGGAGGGAGCCCCTACGAGCAGTACTTC. It codes for CSVVGGSPYEQYF.